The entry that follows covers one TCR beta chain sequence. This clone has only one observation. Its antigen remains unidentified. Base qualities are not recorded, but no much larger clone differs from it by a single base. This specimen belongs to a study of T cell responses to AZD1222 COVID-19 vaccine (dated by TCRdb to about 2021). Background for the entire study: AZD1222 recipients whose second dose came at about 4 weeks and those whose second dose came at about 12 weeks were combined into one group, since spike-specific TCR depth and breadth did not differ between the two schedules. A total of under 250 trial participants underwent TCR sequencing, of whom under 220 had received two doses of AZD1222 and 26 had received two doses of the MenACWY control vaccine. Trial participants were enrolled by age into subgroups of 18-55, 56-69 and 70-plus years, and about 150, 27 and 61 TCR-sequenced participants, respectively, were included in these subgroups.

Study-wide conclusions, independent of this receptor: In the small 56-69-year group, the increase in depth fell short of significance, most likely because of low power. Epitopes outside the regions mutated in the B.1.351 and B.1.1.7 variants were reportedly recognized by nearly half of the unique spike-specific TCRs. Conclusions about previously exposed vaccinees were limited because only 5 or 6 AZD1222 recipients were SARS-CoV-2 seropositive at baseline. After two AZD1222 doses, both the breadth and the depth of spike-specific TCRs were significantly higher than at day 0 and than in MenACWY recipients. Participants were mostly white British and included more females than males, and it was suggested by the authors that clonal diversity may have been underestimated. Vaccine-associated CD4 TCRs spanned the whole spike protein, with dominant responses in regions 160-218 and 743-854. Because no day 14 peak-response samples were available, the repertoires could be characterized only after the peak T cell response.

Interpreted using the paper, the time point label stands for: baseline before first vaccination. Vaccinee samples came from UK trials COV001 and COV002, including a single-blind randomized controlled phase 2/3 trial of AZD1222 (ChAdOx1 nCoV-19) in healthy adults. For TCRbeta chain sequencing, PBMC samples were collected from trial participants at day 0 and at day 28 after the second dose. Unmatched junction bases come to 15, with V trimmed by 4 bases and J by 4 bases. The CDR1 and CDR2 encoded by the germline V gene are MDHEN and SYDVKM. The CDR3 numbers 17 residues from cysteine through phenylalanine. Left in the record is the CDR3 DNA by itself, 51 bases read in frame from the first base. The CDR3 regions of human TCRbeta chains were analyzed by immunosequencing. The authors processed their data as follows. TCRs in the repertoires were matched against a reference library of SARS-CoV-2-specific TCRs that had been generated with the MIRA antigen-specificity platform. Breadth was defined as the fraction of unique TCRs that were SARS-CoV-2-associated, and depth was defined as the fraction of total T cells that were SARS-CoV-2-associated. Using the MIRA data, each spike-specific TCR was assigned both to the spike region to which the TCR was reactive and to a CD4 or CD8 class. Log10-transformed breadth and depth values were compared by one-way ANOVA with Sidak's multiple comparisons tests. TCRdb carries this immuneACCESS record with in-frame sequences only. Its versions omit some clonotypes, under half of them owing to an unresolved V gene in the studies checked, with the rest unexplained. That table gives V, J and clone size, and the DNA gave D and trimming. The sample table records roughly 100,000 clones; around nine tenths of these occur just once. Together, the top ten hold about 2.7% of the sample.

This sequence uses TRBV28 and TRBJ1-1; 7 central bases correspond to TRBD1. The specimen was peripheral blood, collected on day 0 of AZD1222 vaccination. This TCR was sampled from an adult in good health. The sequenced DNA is TGTGCCAGCAGTTCGGTTAAAACAGGGGATGTTAGCACTGAAGCTTTCTTT. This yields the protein CASSSVKTGDVSTEAFF. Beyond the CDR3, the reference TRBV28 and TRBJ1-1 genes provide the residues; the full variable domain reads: DVKVTQSSRYLVKRTGEKVFLECVQDMDHENMFWYRQDPGLGLRLIYFSYDVKMKEKGDIPEGYSVSREKKERFSLILESASTNQTSMYLCASSSVKTGDVSTEAFFGQGTRLTVV.